One sample yielded the 27 T cell receptor beta chains listed below, sequenced in a study of blood T cells in healthy people across ages. Then a second PCR, running about 6 to 12 cycles, was carried out with a sample-barcoded 5' primer and a J-beta primer mix. TCRdb ran MiXCR on the 5' RACE reads and lists one entry per CDR3 protein. The sample has 650,000 to 1,000,000 distinct CDR3 sequences, roughly 35% seen once. Sequenced material: blood. Receptors originate from a man younger than 35 in good health.

This clonotype was observed at least ten times. The chain has TRBV20-1 and TRBJ2-3, with a weak D call TRBD2 (6 bases). V was pared by 1 base and J by 4 bases, with 6 bases between. Germline CDR1 is DFQATT and CDR2 is SNEGSKA (reference sequence). CDR3 length equals 12 residues. The CDR3 is CSARGGADTQYF. CDR3 in DNA: TGCAGTGCTAGAGGCGGGGCAGATACGCAGTATTTT.

V usage is TRBV4-2 and J usage is TRBJ2-2; weak D call: TRBD1 (5 bases). The CDR3 runs to 16 residues. Trimming stripped 4 bases from V and 3 bases from J, with 15 bases between. The germline CDR1 and CDR2 sequences are LGHNA and YNFKEQ. The chain's CDR3 is CASSPTSAGYTGELFF. For the CDR3, the DNA is TGTGCCAGCAGCCCCACATCGGCAGGGTACACCGGGGAGCTGTTTTTT.

The rearrangement links TRBV12-3 or TRBV12-4 to TRBJ1-4; a possible D gene is TRBD1 (6 bases). V was pared by 7 bases and J by 7 bases, with 13 bases between. CDR3 length: 13 residues. The CDR3 loop is CASMGRGREKLFF. The CDR3, as DNA: TGTGCCAGCATGGGCAGGGGCCGTGAAAAACTGTTTTTT.

The CDR3 DNA sequence: TGCAGTGCTAGAGATCTCAAGAGGGACACTGAAGCTTTCTTT. Its protein product is CSARDLKRDTEAFF. The V gene is TRBV20-1, the J gene TRBJ1-1; D not certain. Trimming left V 0 bases short and J 3 bases short, with 11 bases between. Germline CDR1 reads DFQATT; CDR2 reads SNEGSKA (reference sequence). The CDR3 runs to 14 residues.

The rearrangement joins TRBV5-6 to TRBJ1-1; perhaps TRBD1 as D (5 bases). The CDR3 runs to 15 residues. The germline V gene encodes CDR1 SGHDT and CDR2 YYEEEE. V gave up 0 bases and J gave up 4 bases, with 13 bases separating them. CDR3 protein: CASSLVGRVSTEAFF. CDR3 sequence (DNA): TGTGCCAGCAGCTTGGTGGGACGGGTATCCACTGAAGCTTTCTTT.

This clonotype appeared a few times. This rearrangement joins TRBV5-1 to TRBJ2-4; maybe TRBD2 (6 bases). The CDR3 consists of 14 residues. The V and J ends lost 0 bases and 8 bases respectively, with 12 bases between them. The germline gives CDR1 SGHRS, CDR2 YFSETQ. Here the CDR3 DNA reads TGCGCCAGCAGCTTGGCGACTAGTCCGCACATTCAGTACTTC. Its protein product is CASSLATSPHIQYF.

This clonotype has just a few counts. J is TRBJ2-5 and V is TRBV4-2, with 9 nucleotides matching TRBD2. This CDR3 contains 21 residues. V gave up 0 bases and J gave up 2 bases; unmatched junction bases: 19. From germline, CDR1 is LGHNA and CDR2 YNFKEQ. CDR3 region: CASSQDQGIVAGDRRQETQYF. DNA for the CDR3: TGTGCCAGCAGCCAAGATCAGGGTATAGTAGCGGGGGACCGAAGACAAGAGACCCAGTACTTC.

This rearrangement joins TRBV30 to TRBJ2-3; D ambiguous. Trimming took 5 bases from V and 4 from J, leaving 10 bases between them. The germline V gene has CDR1 GTSNPN and CDR2 SVGIG (reference sequence). CDR3 length: 12 residues. CDR3 amino acids: CAWGLAPDTQYF. DNA for the CDR3: TGTGCCTGGGGTCTTGCGCCAGATACGCAGTATTTT.

This clonotype was observed a single time. V gene TRBV5-1 combines with J gene TRBJ2-5; D is unclear. Looked up from germline, CDR1 is SGHRS and CDR2 is YFSETQ. Trimming cost V 4 bases and J 0 bases, with 10 bases left between them. The CDR3 contains 14 residues. The CDR3 DNA follows: TGCGCCAGCAGCCTGACAAGACACCAAGAGACCCAGTACTTC. This codes for CASSLTRHQETQYF.

This clonotype occurred many times. V is TRBV12-3 or TRBV12-4 and J is TRBJ1-1; D is possibly TRBD1 (6 bases). V dropped 6 bases and J dropped 0 bases, with 11 bases sitting between them. The CDR3 consists of 14 residues. The CDR3 loop is CASRPTGMNTEAFF. The CDR3 region has the DNA TGTGCCAGCAGGCCCACAGGGATGAACACTGAAGCTTTCTTT.

This clonotype showed up just a few times. The J gene is TRBJ2-1, the V gene TRBV7-2; the D gene is possibly TRBD2 (6 bases). Germline V gives CDR1 SGHTA, CDR2 FQGNSA. Deletions cut 5 bases from V and 3 bases from J, with 14 bases between. This CDR3 region has 15 residues. This CDR3 is CASSLWGENYNEQFF. CDR3 nucleotides: TGTGCCAGCAGCCTCTGGGGGGAGAACTACAATGAGCAGTTCTTC.

This clonotype was seen a few times. This rearrangement joins TRBV4-1 to TRBJ2-7; 7 bases are a match to TRBD2. Germline V gives CDR1 MGHRA, CDR2 YSYEKL. V shed 1 base and J 2 bases; nucleotides not matched to a gene: 8. The CDR3 covers 16 residues. The CDR3 loop is CASSQVQDGGTYEQYF. CDR3 nucleotide sequence: TGCGCCAGCAGCCAAGTTCAGGACGGGGGGACCTACGAGCAGTACTTC.

This clonotype was counted only a few times. The J gene is TRBJ2-3, the V gene TRBV6-2 or TRBV6-3; D not certain. Germline assignment: CDR1 MNHEY and CDR2 SVGEGT. This CDR3 is 15 amino acids long. Trimming took off 7 bases at V and 6 bases at J, with 20 bases between the two ends. The CDR3 region has the DNA TGTGCCAGCATGAATGAAGCTTCTTTTTTCGATACGCAGTATTTT. It specifies CASMNEASFFDTQYF.

This rearrangement joins TRBV14 to TRBJ2-2; D remains unclear. V lost 4 bases to trimming and J lost 6 bases, with 12 bases between them. The CDR3 runs to 14 residues. Germline V gene lookup returns CDR1 SGHDN and CDR2 FVKESK. The CDR3 region has the DNA TGTGCCAGCAGCCCAGTTGGGCGGTCCGGGGAGCTGTTTTTT. Translated, it gives CASSPVGRSGELFF.

Concerning this clonotype itself: A much larger clone differs by one base, so this may be a read error. The chain couples TRBV6-2 or TRBV6-3 to TRBJ2-1; the D gene is possibly TRBD2 (6 bases). The J call may be in error: the DNA end matches TRBJ2-7 better. CDR1 is MNHEY, CDR2 SVGEGT, per germline. The CDR3 extends over 12 amino acids. CDR3 region: CASSYAGNEQYF. DNA of the CDR3: TGTGCCAGCAGTTACGCGGGGAATGAGCAGTACTTC.

This clonotype showed up just a few times. This rearrangement joins TRBV2 to TRBJ2-7, with D unresolved. This CDR3 spans 12 amino acids. Trimming stripped 10 bases from V and 0 bases from J, with 10 bases between. The germline V gene encodes CDR1 SNHLY and CDR2 FYNNEI. CDR3 DNA: TGTGCCACTACAGAGAGCTCCTACGAGCAGTACTTC. Translated, it gives CATTESSYEQYF. The variable domain in full, completed from reference TRBV2 and TRBJ2-7, reads EPEVTQTPSHQVTQMGQEVILRCVPISNHLYFYWYRQILGQKVEFLVSFYNNEISEKSEIFDDQFSVERPDGSNFTLKIRSTKLEDSAMYFCATTESSYEQYFGPGTRLTVT.

The CDR3 coding sequence is TGTGCCAGCAGAGAGCGGGGGACAGATACGCAGTATTTT. Protein: CASRERGTDTQYF. The chain has TRBV2 and TRBJ2-3, with 8 bases fitting TRBD2. There are 13 residues in the CDR3. The V gene end was trimmed by 6 bases and the J gene end by 3 bases; junction bases not matched to a gene: 2. Germline CDR1 reads SNHLY; CDR2 reads FYNNEI.

In its sample, this clonotype was seen many times. The chain uses TRBV4-3 and TRBJ2-3, with TRBD1 as a possible D gene (6 bases). The ends were cut back, 0 bases at V and 5 bases at J, with 15 bases in the middle. The germline CDR1 and CDR2 sequences are LGHNA and YSLEER. CDR3 length: 16 amino acids. Written as DNA, the CDR3 is TGCGCCAGCAGCCAAGATTGGGACACCGCGGGAGATACGCAGTATTTT. This sequence encodes CASSQDWDTAGDTQYF.

This clonotype has a count of ten or more. The V and J genes are TRBV7-9 and TRBJ2-3; perhaps TRBD2 as D (6 bases). Germline CDR1 reads SEHNR; CDR2 reads FQNEAQ (reference sequence). The CDR3 has 13 residues. The V gene lost 5 bases and the J gene lost 4 bases, with 10 bases spanning the gap. The CDR3 DNA is TGTGCCAGCAGCCCCGGGACTCCAGATACGCAGTATTTT. It specifies CASSPGTPDTQYF.

The chain carries TRBV4-3 and TRBJ2-1; possible D gene TRBD2, 5 bases. The CDR3 has 13 residues. Trimming took off 1 base at V and 9 bases at J, with 10 bases between the two ends. Per the germline V gene, CDR1 is LGHNA and CDR2 is YSLEER. The CDR3 protein is CASSQGEPGEQFF. The CDR3 nucleotides are TGCGCCAGCAGCCAAGGGGAGCCCGGTGAGCAGTTCTTC.

This clonotype was recorded many times. The chain combines TRBV12-5 with TRBJ2-1; no clear D. The CDR3 runs to 13 residues. Germline CDR1 and CDR2: LGHNT and FRNRAP. V shed 2 bases and J shed 4 bases, with 6 bases lying between them. CDR3 sequence reads: CASGLSRYNEQFF. The CDR3 DNA sequence: TGTGCTAGTGGTTTGTCCAGGTACAATGAGCAGTTCTTC.

Comment on this clonotype: A single base separates this from a much larger clone, so it may be a read error. This CDR3 fails to terminate in the conserved phenylalanine or tryptophan, so it likely reflects a read error. J is TRBJ1-2 and V is TRBV14, with 9 positions matching TRBD1. CDR3 length: 15 residues. The germline gives CDR1 SGHDN, CDR2 FVKESK. V shed 4 bases, J shed 8 bases, and the junction held 11 bases outside the gene matches. CDR3 amino acids: CASSRGVGTGKGYTL. CDR3 nucleotide sequence: TGTGCCAGCAGCCGTGGCGTCGGGACAGGGAAAGGCTACACCTTG.

This clonotype was picked up a small number of times. The V and J genes are TRBV12-3 or TRBV12-4 and TRBJ1-5, with D unclear. V lost 5 bases and J lost 9, with 14 bases in between. This CDR3 comprises 13 residues. The CDR3 DNA is TGTGCCAGCAGTCCTAGGGATAGCGGGCCCCAGCATTTT. Protein: CASSPRDSGPQHF.

J is TRBJ2-7 and V is TRBV5-1; 10 bases are shared with TRBD2. The ends lost 4 bases at V and 3 bases at J; junction bases unmatched: 10. Germline-derived CDR1 and CDR2 are SGHRS and YFSETQ. The CDR3 totals 16 residues. CDR3 region: CASSTPSGGGFYEQYF. The CDR3 DNA reads TGCGCCAGCAGCACCCCTAGCGGGGGAGGTTTCTACGAGCAGTACTTC.

This clonotype was seen a few times. The chain uses TRBV30 and TRBJ1-4, with D possibly matching TRBD1 (5 bases). There are 11 residues in the CDR3. Deletions cut 3 bases from V and 6 bases from J, with 5 bases between. Per germline, CDR1 GTSNPN and CDR2 SVGIG (reference sequence). The CDR3: CAWRTDEKLFF. In nucleotides, the CDR3 is TGTGCCTGGAGGACAGATGAAAAACTGTTTTTT.

The genes are TRBV20-1 and TRBJ1-2; no definite D call. V lost 6 bases and J 10 bases, leaving 18 bases between the germline ends. The germline V gene has CDR1 DFQATT and CDR2 SNEGSKA (reference sequence). The CDR3 covers 12 residues. This chain's CDR3 is CSAAPARFFYTF. CDR3 nucleotide sequence: TGCAGTGCGGCCCCGGCAAGGTTTTTCTACACCTTC.

This clonotype has more than one count but fewer than ten. The chain is built from TRBV12-3 or TRBV12-4 and TRBJ2-7, with 8 bases fitting TRBD1. The V gene end was trimmed by 2 bases and the J gene end by 7 bases; junction bases not matched to a gene: 19. This CDR3 is 18 amino acids long. Here the CDR3 DNA reads TGTGCCAGCAGTTTAAGTAGGTTGGCCGGACAGGGTATTGATGAGCAGTACTTC. Protein sequence: CASSLSRLAGQGIDEQYF.